This is a list of T cell receptor beta chains from one sample in a study of OX40 agonist ivuxolimab in advanced cancers. The data were produced by immunoSEQ multiplex PCR, yet TCRdb's version contains in-frame clones alone and is incomplete. The table includes around 20,000 clones, approximately 74% detected once. The sample in question was CD4+ or CD8+ T cells sorted from blood, obtained in a trial of the OX40 agonist ivuxolimab. The receptors originated from an adult with an advanced solid tumor such as melanoma, head and neck, liver or kidney cancer. The CDR3 runs from the conserved cysteine through the conserved F or W. The order of the fields is CDR3 length, clone size, J gene, D gene, V gene, CDR3 DNA, CDR3 protein. A D gene is named only where the DNA matches it firmly. Where a row states a size, it is once, few, many or the class of an expanded clone; other rows omit it.

CDR3 length: 15
clone size: -
J gene: TRBJ2-3
D gene: -
V gene: TRBV5-4
CDR3 DNA: TGTGCCAGCAGCTTTCAGGGGGGCGGCACAGATACGCAGTATTTT
CDR3 protein: CASSFQGGGTDTQYF

CDR3 length: 14
clone size: few
J gene: TRBJ1-1
D gene: -
V gene: TRBV4-3
CDR3 DNA: TGCGCCAGCAGCCAAGATAGCTGGAGCACTGAAGCTTTCTTT
CDR3 protein: CASSQDSWSTEAFF

CDR3 length: 14
clone size: -
J gene: TRBJ1-1
D gene: -
V gene: TRBV27
CDR3 DNA: TGTGCCAGCAGTTTAGGGGGGGCTGGCACTGAAGCTTTCTTT
CDR3 protein: CASSLGGAGTEAFF

CDR3 length: 16
clone size: -
J gene: TRBJ1-5
D gene: TRBD1
V gene: TRBV28
CDR3 DNA: TGTGCCAGCAGTCTGGGGACAGGCCGACGCAATCAGCCCCAGCATTTT
CDR3 protein: CASSLGTGRRNQPQHF

CDR3 length: 15
clone size: once
J gene: TRBJ2-7
D gene: TRBD2
V gene: TRBV5-4
CDR3 DNA: TGTGCCAGCAGCCCCGGACTAGCGGGAGGAAACGAGCAGTACTTC
CDR3 protein: CASSPGLAGGNEQYF

CDR3 length: 18
clone size: -
J gene: TRBJ2-3
D gene: TRBD2
V gene: TRBV28
CDR3 DNA: TGTGCCAGCAGTCTCCTAGCGGGGGGGCCGGGAGCGACAGATACGCAGTATTTT
CDR3 protein: CASSLLAGGPGATDTQYF

CDR3 length: 15
clone size: -
J gene: TRBJ1-4
D gene: TRBD1
V gene: TRBV5-8
CDR3 DNA: TGTGCCAGCAACACAGGGGATCAAGCTAATGAAAAACTGTTTTTT
CDR3 protein: CASNTGDQANEKLFF

CDR3 length: 14
clone size: few
J gene: TRBJ1-5
D gene: -
V gene: TRBV27
CDR3 DNA: TGTGCCAGCAGTTTTTTGGGGGCCGATCAGCCCCAGCATTTT
CDR3 protein: CASSFLGADQPQHF

CDR3 length: 16
clone size: -
J gene: TRBJ2-1
D gene: TRBD2
V gene: TRBV27
CDR3 DNA: TGTGCCAGTAGTGAACCGGGACTAGCGGGCTACAATGAGCAGTTCTTC
CDR3 protein: CASSEPGLAGYNEQFF

CDR3 length: 14
clone size: -
J gene: TRBJ1-5
D gene: -
V gene: TRBV5-1
CDR3 DNA: TGTGCCAGCAGCTTGAGGCGGGTCAATCAGCCCCAGCATTTT
CDR3 protein: CASSLRRVNQPQHF

CDR3 length: 15
clone size: -
J gene: TRBJ2-7
D gene: TRBD2
V gene: TRBV7-9
CDR3 DNA: TGTGCCAGCAGCTTAGCGACCAGCGGGGGCTACGAGCAGTACTTC
CDR3 protein: CASSLATSGGYEQYF

CDR3 length: 14
clone size: -
J gene: TRBJ2-7
D gene: -
V gene: TRBV28
CDR3 DNA: TGTGCCAGCAGTTTATTTGGGGGACCGTACGAGCAGTACTTC
CDR3 protein: CASSLFGGPYEQYF

CDR3 length: 15
clone size: -
J gene: TRBJ2-7
D gene: TRBD1
V gene: TRBV6-5
CDR3 DNA: TGTGCCAGCAGTTACCGGACAGGGGTTACCTACGAGCAGTACTTC
CDR3 protein: CASSYRTGVTYEQYF

CDR3 length: 13
clone size: -
J gene: TRBJ2-2
D gene: -
V gene: TRBV6-6
CDR3 DNA: TGTGCCGTCAGGGCGTTAAACACCGGGGAGCTGTTTTTT
CDR3 protein: CAVRALNTGELFF

CDR3 length: 12
clone size: -
J gene: TRBJ2-1
D gene: -
V gene: TRBV6-6
CDR3 DNA: TGTGCCAGCAGTTCTTGGGGTCATGAGCAGTTCTTC
CDR3 protein: CASSSWGHEQFF

CDR3 length: 11
clone size: -
J gene: TRBJ1-2
D gene: -
V gene: TRBV10-2
CDR3 DNA: TGCGCCATCCGGGGAGATTATGGCTACACCTTC
CDR3 protein: CAIRGDYGYTF

CDR3 length: 14
clone size: -
J gene: TRBJ2-3
D gene: TRBD1
V gene: TRBV30
CDR3 DNA: TGTGCCTGGAGTAGAGGGACAGGGCCAGATACGCAGTATTTT
CDR3 protein: CAWSRGTGPDTQYF

CDR3 length: 16
clone size: few
J gene: TRBJ1-3
D gene: -
V gene: TRBV7-9
CDR3 DNA: TGTGCCAGCAGCTTGAGTTCGGACAGCTCTGGAAACACCATATATTTT
CDR3 protein: CASSLSSDSSGNTIYF

CDR3 length: 13
clone size: -
J gene: TRBJ1-1
D gene: TRBD1
V gene: TRBV5-1
CDR3 DNA: TGCGCCAGCAGCTCGGACAGGCACACTGAAGCTTTCTTT
CDR3 protein: CASSSDRHTEAFF

CDR3 length: 11
clone size: -
J gene: TRBJ2-3
D gene: -
V gene: TRBV27
CDR3 DNA: TGTGCCAGCAGGCGCACAGATACGCAGTATTTT
CDR3 protein: CASRRTDTQYF

CDR3 length: 14
clone size: -
J gene: TRBJ1-1
D gene: -
V gene: TRBV6-6
CDR3 DNA: TGTGCCAGCAGTTATGGCAGAGTGAACACTGAAGCTTTCTTT
CDR3 protein: CASSYGRVNTEAFF

CDR3 length: 15
clone size: -
J gene: TRBJ2-7
D gene: TRBD1
V gene: TRBV7-9
CDR3 DNA: TGTGCCAGCAGCTCGGGACAGGAATACTTCTACGAGCAGTACTTC
CDR3 protein: CASSSGQEYFYEQYF

CDR3 length: 16
clone size: -
J gene: TRBJ2-7
D gene: TRBD2
V gene: TRBV11-2
CDR3 DNA: TGTGCCAGCAGCTTAGGTTCGGCGGGAGGCTTCTACGAGCAGTACTTC
CDR3 protein: CASSLGSAGGFYEQYF

CDR3 length: 13
clone size: -
J gene: TRBJ1-2
D gene: TRBD1
V gene: TRBV6-1
CDR3 DNA: TGTGCCAGCATACAGGGGGTCTATTATGGCTACACCTTC
CDR3 protein: CASIQGVYYGYTF

CDR3 length: 14
clone size: -
J gene: TRBJ2-7
D gene: TRBD1
V gene: TRBV5-5
CDR3 DNA: TGTGCCAGCAGCTTGTGGGACAGGGGCTACGAGCAGTACTTC
CDR3 protein: CASSLWDRGYEQYF

CDR3 length: 14
clone size: once
J gene: TRBJ2-7
D gene: TRBD2
V gene: TRBV7-2
CDR3 DNA: TGTGCCAGCAGCCTGGGACTAGCGAGCTACGAGCAGTACTTC
CDR3 protein: CASSLGLASYEQYF

CDR3 length: 18
clone size: once
J gene: TRBJ2-3
D gene: -
V gene: TRBV15
CDR3 DNA: TGTGCCACCAGCAGAGTGGTTTTGAACGGGGGCAGCACAGATACGCAGTATTTT
CDR3 protein: CATSRVVLNGGSTDTQYF

CDR3 length: 16
clone size: once
J gene: TRBJ2-1
D gene: -
V gene: TRBV4-3
CDR3 DNA: TGCGCCAGCAGCCAAGATGTCCGGGGCTCCTACAATGAGCAGTTCTTC
CDR3 protein: CASSQDVRGSYNEQFF

CDR3 length: 15
clone size: -
J gene: TRBJ1-4
D gene: -
V gene: TRBV6-1
CDR3 DNA: TGTGCCAGCAGTGAGGGGATTTGGGCTAATGAAAAACTGTTTTTT
CDR3 protein: CASSEGIWANEKLFF

CDR3 length: 16
clone size: -
J gene: TRBJ2-7
D gene: -
V gene: TRBV12-2
CDR3 DNA: TGTGCAAGTCGCTTATACAGAGGGACTTTAACCTACGAGCAGTACTTC
CDR3 protein: CASRLYRGTLTYEQYF

CDR3 length: 16
clone size: -
J gene: TRBJ2-3
D gene: -
V gene: TRBV7-9
CDR3 DNA: TGTGCCAGCAGCTTAGGAGGGGTAGGAAGCACAGATACGCAGTATTTT
CDR3 protein: CASSLGGVGSTDTQYF

CDR3 length: 19
clone size: -
J gene: TRBJ2-1
D gene: TRBD2
V gene: TRBV4-2
CDR3 DNA: TGTGCCAGCAGCCAAGAAGGAGGGATCGGGGAGGGACCTTACAATGAGCAGTTCTTC
CDR3 protein: CASSQEGGIGEGPYNEQFF

CDR3 length: 15
clone size: -
J gene: TRBJ2-1
D gene: -
V gene: TRBV2
CDR3 DNA: TGTGCCAGCACTTATAGCGAGAGCTCCTACAATGAGCAGTTCTTC
CDR3 protein: CASTYSESSYNEQFF

CDR3 length: 15
clone size: -
J gene: TRBJ2-1
D gene: TRBD1
V gene: TRBV13
CDR3 DNA: TGTGCCAGCAGCCAGGGGACAGGGGGTCTCGATGAGCAGTTCTTC
CDR3 protein: CASSQGTGGLDEQFF

CDR3 length: 13
clone size: -
J gene: TRBJ1-1
D gene: -
V gene: TRBV6-5
CDR3 DNA: TGTGCCAGCAGCGGAGGAGTGAACACTGAAGCTTTCTTT
CDR3 protein: CASSGGVNTEAFF

CDR3 length: 14
clone size: medium-sized
J gene: TRBJ1-4
D gene: -
V gene: TRBV27
CDR3 DNA: TGTGCCAGCAGCCCGGGCTGGGGTAATGAAAAACTGTTTTTT
CDR3 protein: CASSPGWGNEKLFF

CDR3 length: 13
clone size: -
J gene: TRBJ2-7
D gene: -
V gene: TRBV14
CDR3 DNA: TGTGCCAGCAGCTCCGACCGCTCCTACGAGCAGTACTTC
CDR3 protein: CASSSDRSYEQYF

CDR3 length: 15
clone size: -
J gene: TRBJ2-7
D gene: TRBD2
V gene: TRBV27
CDR3 DNA: TGTGCCAGCTCTCGGGCGGGACTAGGTACCTACGAGCAGTACTTC
CDR3 protein: CASSRAGLGTYEQYF

CDR3 length: 9
clone size: -
J gene: TRBJ1-1
D gene: -
V gene: TRBV29-1
CDR3 DNA: TGCAGCCCCGGAGGTGAAGCTTTCTTT
CDR3 protein: CSPGGEAFF

CDR3 length: 15
clone size: -
J gene: TRBJ1-5
D gene: -
V gene: TRBV6-1
CDR3 DNA: TGTGCCAGCAGTAGGACAGCCTATAGCAATCAGCCCCAGCATTTT
CDR3 protein: CASSRTAYSNQPQHF

CDR3 length: 15
clone size: -
J gene: TRBJ2-1
D gene: -
V gene: TRBV4-1
CDR3 DNA: TGCGCCAGCAGCCAAGTCCGGGAGTGGAACAATGAGCAGTTCTTC
CDR3 protein: CASSQVREWNNEQFF

CDR3 length: 13
clone size: few
J gene: TRBJ2-2
D gene: -
V gene: TRBV7-9
CDR3 DNA: TGTGCCAGCACACCAGGGTTTGCCGGGGAGCTGTTTTTT
CDR3 protein: CASTPGFAGELFF

CDR3 length: 13
clone size: -
J gene: TRBJ2-7
D gene: -
V gene: TRBV28
CDR3 DNA: TGTGCCAGCACCGACAGCTATTACTACGAGCAGTACTTC
CDR3 protein: CASTDSYYYEQYF

CDR3 length: 16
clone size: -
J gene: TRBJ2-7
D gene: TRBD2
V gene: TRBV15
CDR3 DNA: TGTGCCACCAGCGGAACTGGGACATCGGGGGGGGGCGAGCAGTACTTC
CDR3 protein: CATSGTGTSGGGEQYF